The T cell receptor beta chain described here comes from a study of blood T cell repertoires in COVID-19. Methods used by the authors: How many nucleated cells were present was estimated from reference gene primer amplification. Libraries were prepared by immunoSEQ multiplex PCR; TCRdb keeps only in-frame clonotypes and omits some of them. V, J and clone size were drawn from that table, and D and trimming were deduced from the DNA. The table includes more than 250,000 clones, around four fifths detected once. V was cut by 1 base and J by 4 bases, with 14 bases left in between. Germline V CDR1 and CDR2: SGHVS, FQNEAQ. The CDR3 runs 16 residues.

This TCR was sampled from a woman aged 50 to 65 with acute or convalescent COVID-19. The V and J genes are TRBV7-8 and TRBJ2-1; possibly TRBD2 for D (6 bases). Sequencing was carried out using peripheral blood. CDR3 amino acids: CASSLGRLANYNEQFF. DNA of the CDR3: TGTGCCAGCAGCTTAGGAAGGCTAGCGAATTACAATGAGCAGTTCTTC.